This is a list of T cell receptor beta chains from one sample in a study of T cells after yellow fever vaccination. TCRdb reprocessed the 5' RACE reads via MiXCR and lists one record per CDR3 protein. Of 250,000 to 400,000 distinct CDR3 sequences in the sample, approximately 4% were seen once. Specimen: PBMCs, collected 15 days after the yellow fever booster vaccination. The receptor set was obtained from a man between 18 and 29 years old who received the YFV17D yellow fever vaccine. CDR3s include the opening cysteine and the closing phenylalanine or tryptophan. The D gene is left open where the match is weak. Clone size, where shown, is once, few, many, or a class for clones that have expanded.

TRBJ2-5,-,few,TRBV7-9,TGTGCCAGCAGCCTGGCCCGACTAGTACAAGAGACCCAGTACTTC,CASSLARLVQETQYF
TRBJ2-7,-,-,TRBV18,TGTGCCAGCTCACCGACAGACAGGCCTGGCTACGAGCAGTACTTC,CASSPTDRPGYEQYF
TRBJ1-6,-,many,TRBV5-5,TGTGCCAGCAGCTTAGCACAGGGTGATTCACCCCTCCACTTT,CASSLAQGDSPLHF
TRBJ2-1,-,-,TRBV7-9,TGTGCCTGCAGCCCGCCTCCCGGTGAGCAGTTCTTC,CACSPPPGEQFF
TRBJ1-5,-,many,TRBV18,TGTGCCAGCTCTAGAGGGGCAAGCAATCAGCCCCAGCATTTT,CASSRGASNQPQHF
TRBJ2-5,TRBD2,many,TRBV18,TGTGCCAGCTCTGAGGGGACTAGCGGTCAAGAGACCCAGTACTTC,CASSEGTSGQETQYF
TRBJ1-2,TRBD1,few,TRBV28,TGTGCCAGCAGTCTCGGACAGGGGGTGGATCTGGGTGGCTACACCTTC,CASSLGQGVDLGGYTF
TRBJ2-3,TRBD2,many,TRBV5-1,TGCGCCAGCAGCTGGGGCGGGGGGAGCACAGATACGCAGTATTTT,CASSWGGGSTDTQYF
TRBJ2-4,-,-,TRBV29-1,TGCAGCGTTGAAGGTTCTGACAGAGCCAAAAACATTCAGTACTTC,CSVEGSDRAKNIQYF
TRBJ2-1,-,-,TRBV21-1,TGTGCCAGCAGCAAAGTTTATAGGCAGGGGAGCTCCTACAATGAGCAGTTCTTC,CASSKVYRQGSSYNEQFF
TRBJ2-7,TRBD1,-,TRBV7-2,TGTGCCAGCAGCGACCTGTTACAGGGGAGCGAGCAGTACTTC,CASSDLLQGSEQYF
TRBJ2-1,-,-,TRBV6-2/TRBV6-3,TGTGCCAGCAAGGGGACAACCTACAATGAGCAGTTCTTC,CASKGTTYNEQFF
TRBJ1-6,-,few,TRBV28,TGTGCCAGCAGCCGACAGGCTTCACCCCTCCACTTT,CASSRQASPLHF
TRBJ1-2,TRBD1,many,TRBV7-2,TGTGCCAGCAGCCGGGGACAGGGAAGGGGCTACACCTTC,CASSRGQGRGYTF
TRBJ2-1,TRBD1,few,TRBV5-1,TGCGCCAGCAGCCCGACGGGACAGGCCGGGGCCCATGAGCAGTTCTTC,CASSPTGQAGAHEQFF
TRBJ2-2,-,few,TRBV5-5,TGTGCCAGCAGCTTAGGGCAGAAGAACACCGGGGAGCTGTTTTTT,CASSLGQKNTGELFF
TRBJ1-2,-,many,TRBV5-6,TGTGCCAGCAGCTTGTCCGATTACTATGGCTACACCTTC,CASSLSDYYGYTF